The 15 T cell receptor beta chains below were found in one sample sequenced in a study of HIV-infected patients and healthy controls. A single record per CDR3 protein comes from TCRdb applying MiXCR to the 5' RACE reads. The sample lists some 67,000 distinct CDR3 sequences, around 17% seen once, with approximately 5% in the top ten. Sequencing was done on a sample of CD4+ T cells from blood. The receptor source for this set is a human donor in good health.

This clonotype has a single count. V usage is TRBV10-3 and J usage is TRBJ1-2; D might be TRBD1 (5 bases). V was cut by 5 bases and J by 6 bases, with 16 bases left in between. This CDR3 region has 14 residues. Germline CDR1 reads ENHRY; CDR2 reads SYGVKD. CDR3 bases: TGTGCCATCAGTCGGGACCGTGCAATGGATGGCTACACCTTC. It yields the protein CAISRDRAMDGYTF.

At least ten counts were recorded for this clonotype. The V call is TRBV7-2, the J call TRBJ2-3; 11 bases map to TRBD2. V trimming: 5 bases; J trimming: 5 bases; junction bases outside the gene matches: 6. The CDR3 has 15 residues. Germline values: CDR1 SGHTA, CDR2 FQGNSA. The CDR3 region is CASSPYLAGGDTQYF. CDR3 DNA: TGTGCCAGCAGCCCCTATCTAGCGGGAGGAGATACGCAGTATTTT.

This clonotype has more than one count but fewer than ten. The chain joins TRBV20-1 to TRBJ2-4; possible D gene TRBD2, 6 bases. The CDR3 runs 13 residues. Between the trimmed V and J ends, which lost 3 bases and 7 bases, there was a span of 13 bases. CDR1 is DFQATT and CDR2 is SNEGSKA in the germline V gene (reference sequence). CDR3 protein: CSASLGGRNIQYF. The DNA for the CDR3 is TGCAGTGCTAGTCTTGGAGGGAGGAACATTCAGTACTTC.

This clonotype was counted many times. This rearrangement joins TRBV7-9 to TRBJ2-4; no clear D gene. V was clipped by 4 bases and J by 0 bases, with 16 bases between them. Germline assignment: CDR1 SEHNR and CDR2 FQNEAQ (reference sequence). The CDR3 has 17 amino acids. CDR3 sequence: CASSSIVGGLAKNIQYF. In DNA form, the CDR3 reads TGTGCCAGCAGCTCCATCGTTGGCGGTCTAGCCAAAAACATTCAGTACTTC.

This clonotype was seen a single time. The gene calls are TRBV7-2 and TRBJ2-3; a weak D match, TRBD2 (6 bases). Germline loops: CDR1 SGHTA, CDR2 FQGNSA. The CDR3 sequence is 16 residues long. V dropped 1 base and J dropped 1 base, with 12 bases sitting between them. The CDR3 sequence is CASSLDLASGTDTQYF. In nucleotides, the CDR3 is TGTGCCAGCAGCTTAGATCTAGCGAGCGGCACAGATACGCAGTATTTT.

The rearrangement uses TRBV24-1 and TRBJ2-3, with D possibly matching TRBD1 (6 bases). This CDR3 has 14 amino acids. Trimming shortened V by 5 bases and J by 2 bases, and 10 bases separated the two germline ends. The germline V gene encodes CDR1 KGHDR and CDR2 SFDVKD. CDR3 amino acids: CATSARGATDTQYF. CDR3 coding DNA: TGTGCCACCAGTGCCAGGGGAGCCACAGATACGCAGTATTTT.

This chain links TRBV27 with TRBJ2-2; 7 nucleotides line up with TRBD1. From germline, CDR1 is MNHEY and CDR2 SMNVEV (reference sequence). J lost 4 bases, V lost 3 bases, and 8 bases had no gene match. The CDR3 loop spans 16 amino acids. The CDR3 reads CASSFKTGPSTGELFF. CDR3 bases: TGTGCCAGCAGTTTCAAGACAGGGCCGAGCACCGGGGAGCTGTTTTTT.

This clonotype has a handful of counts. Written as DNA, the CDR3 is TGTGCCAGCAGCTTGCGGGACAGGGTAACCTCTGGGGCCAACGTCCTGACTTTC. Residues: CASSLRDRVTSGANVLTF. The chain is built from TRBV7-8 and TRBJ2-6; 9 positions agree with TRBD1. The germline V gene encodes CDR1 SGHVS and CDR2 FQNEAQ. Trimming cost V 3 bases and J 0 bases; bases outside gene matches: 6. The CDR3 loop spans 18 amino acids. Combining the CDR3 with reference TRBV7-8 and TRBJ2-6 gives the whole variable domain GAGVSQSPRYKVAKRGQDVALRCDPISGHVSLFWYQQALGQGPEFLTYFQNEAQLDKSGLPSDRFFAERPEGSVSTLKIQRTQQEDSAVYLCASSLRDRVTSGANVLTFGAGSRLTVL.

The chain combines TRBV7-9 with TRBJ1-3; D perhaps matches TRBD1 (5 bases). Trimming pared 7 bases from V and 7 bases from J, leaving 8 bases between. The CDR3 is made up of 11 amino acids. Germline V CDR1 and CDR2: SEHNR, FQNEAQ (reference sequence). CDR3 DNA: TGTGCCAGCACTGGGACGAACACCATATATTTT. Its translation is CASTGTNTIYF.

This clonotype was recorded a few times. J is TRBJ2-3 and V is TRBV10-3; weak D call: TRBD2 (5 bases). With 6 bases removed from V and 0 bases from J, the gap between germline ends came to 16 bases. Looked up from germline, CDR1 is ENHRY and CDR2 is SYGVKD. The CDR3 sequence is 16 residues long. This chain's CDR3 is CAISPAPRGSTDTQYF. CDR3 nucleotide sequence: TGTGCCATCAGCCCGGCCCCCCGCGGGAGCACAGATACGCAGTATTTT.

J is TRBJ1-6 and V is TRBV20-1; weak D call: TRBD1 (5 bases). The germline V and J ends were trimmed by 3 bases and 7 bases, with 10 bases remaining between them. Germline-derived CDR1 and CDR2 are DFQATT and SNEGSKA (reference sequence). The CDR3 spans 13 residues. Here the CDR3 DNA reads TGCAGTGCTAGCAGGGCGCGGAATTCACCCCTCCACTTT. It yields the protein CSASRARNSPLHF.

The table lists this clonotype with a few counts. The rearrangement uses TRBV19 and TRBJ2-1; 7 bases agree with TRBD2. This CDR3 region has 16 residues. Looked up from germline, CDR1 is LNHDA and CDR2 is SQIVND (reference sequence). Unmatched junction bases numbered 12, after V lost 4 bases and J lost 6 bases. The CDR3 coding sequence is TGTGCCAGTAGTAAAACTAAAGCGGGATGGGGCAATGAGCAGTTCTTC. It encodes CASSKTKAGWGNEQFF.

There are many counts of this clonotype. This rearrangement joins TRBV5-1 to TRBJ2-5; no clear D. Trimming cost V 2 bases and J 3 bases, with 2 bases left between them. This CDR3 is 11 amino acids long. CDR1 is SGHRS and CDR2 is YFSETQ in the germline V gene. The CDR3 DNA reads TGCGCCAGCAGCTTCGAAGAGACCCAGTACTTC. This encodes CASSFEETQYF.

This clonotype has only a few counts. The chain combines TRBV11-2 with TRBJ1-6; the D gene is possibly TRBD1 (5 bases). The CDR3 contains 15 residues. Germline V gene data show CDR1 as SGHAT and CDR2 as FQNNGV. The V end was cut by 0 bases, the J end by 7 bases, with 10 bases between. CDR3 coding DNA: TGTGCCAGCAGCTTAGACCTAAGGGGAAATTCACCCCTCCACTTT. This gives the protein CASSLDLRGNSPLHF.

V is TRBV19 and J is TRBJ2-3; D is possibly TRBD2 (5 bases). Germline values: CDR1 LNHDA, CDR2 SQIVND (reference sequence). The CDR3 has 14 residues. V lost 1 base, J lost 6 bases, and 11 bases lay in between. This CDR3 is CASSIGRAPDTQYF. DNA for the CDR3: TGTGCCAGTAGTATAGGGCGGGCGCCCGATACGCAGTATTTT.